The entry below describes one T cell receptor beta chain. What it binds is not known. This sample was included in a study of cytomegalovirus exposure and HLA in healthy donors. Broader study findings: Accurate HLA-A and HLA-B prediction from TCR beta sequences was reported for most subjects. Productive rates of about 90% or about 30% were seen for most TCR beta V segments in an earlier analysis.

V lost 6 bases, J lost 7 bases, and 15 bases lay in between. Germline CDR1 and CDR2: MDHEN and SYDVKM. CDR3 length: 14 residues. 13 Jbeta primers and 60 Vbeta primers were used for the PCR. The assay was immunoSEQ multiplex PCR, and TCRdb's table has in-frame clones only and misses some. Counted here are about 190,000 clones, almost 80% occurring once; the ten biggest clones make up approximately 1.5%. The V call is TRBV28, the J call TRBJ2-2; perhaps TRBD1 as D (6 bases). Material: PBMCs. The clonotype comes from a woman aged 18-29 years in good health and CMV-seronegative. As DNA, the CDR3 is TGTGCCAGCAGGTTTATGACAGGAGTCGGGGAGCTGTTTTTT. It yields the protein CASRFMTGVGELFF. Combining the CDR3 with reference TRBV28 and TRBJ2-2 gives the whole variable domain DVKVTQSSRYLVKRTGEKVFLECVQDMDHENMFWYRQDPGLGLRLIYFSYDVKMKEKGDIPEGYSVSREKKERFSLILESASTNQTSMYLCASRFMTGVGELFFGEGSRLTVL.